This T cell receptor (beta chain) was captured in a study of radiotherapy plus CTLA-4 blockade in lung cancer. V lost 6 bases and J 9 bases, leaving 24 bases between the germline ends. CDR3 length: 15 amino acids. Germline CDR1 reads SGHRS; CDR2 reads YFSETQ. As for this clone: In the same sample, other DNA sequences code for this CDR3.

The table came from immunoSEQ multiplex PCR; TCRdb's copy has only in-frame clones and leaves some out. Counted here are tens of thousands of clones, around 77% occurring once; the ten biggest clones make up approximately 16%. The chain carries TRBV5-1 and TRBJ1-2, with D possibly TRBD1 on 5 matching bases. The clonotype comes from a human donor with non-small cell lung cancer whose response to radiotherapy plus ipilimumab could not be evaluated. Some clones in this sample may be carry-over from other donors' samples. The source material was peripheral blood, sampled from a patient treated with radiotherapy plus ipilimumab. As DNA, the CDR3 is TGCGCCAGCAAGGTTACTTCGGGCAGGGAAGGAAGCTACACCTTC. Translation gives CASKVTSGREGSYTF.